This entry lists 8 T cell receptor beta chains sequenced from one sample in a study of shared clonotypes between healthy human individuals. Here immunoSEQ multiplex PCR was the method, and the copy in TCRdb shows in-frame clones only, minus some. The data show 80,000 to 100,000 clones, approximately 63% seen once. The sequencing input was memory CD8+ T cells sorted from blood. This sample's subset: CD45RO+ cells pooled with CCR7-negative TemRA cells. The source of these receptors is a man aged 30-40 years in good health.

CDR3 sequence (DNA): TGTGCCAGCAGCTTAGCGGGCGGGAGGACCTACAATGAGCAGTTCTTC. Translating gives CASSLAGGRTYNEQFF. The chain has TRBV7-2 and TRBJ2-1; the match to TRBD2 covers 8 bases. Germline-derived CDR1 and CDR2 are SGHTA and FQGNSA. The CDR3 is 16 amino acids. V lost 0 bases to trimming and J lost 2 bases; unmatched junction nucleotides: 3.

J is TRBJ2-1 and V is TRBV15; TRBD1 aligns across 7 bases. Germline-derived CDR1 and CDR2 are LNHNV and YYDKDF (reference sequence). With 4 bases clipped from V and 6 bases from J, the junction kept 9 bases outside the gene matches. The CDR3 consists of 15 residues. CDR3 in DNA: TGTGCCACCAGCACGACACCGACAGGGACCAATGAGCAGTTCTTC. The encoded protein is CATSTTPTGTNEQFF.

The chain couples TRBV11-2 to TRBJ2-3; 11 bases are shared with TRBD2. J gave up 2 bases and V 5 bases, and 9 bases lay outside the gene matches. The CDR3 is made up of 17 amino acids. Germline V lookup: CDR1 SGHAT, CDR2 FQNNGV. The CDR3 bases are TGTGCCAGCAGCGGCCCCGGGACTAGCGGACACACAGATACGCAGTATTTT. Residues: CASSGPGTSGHTDTQYF.

This clone was seen repeatedly, ten times or more. The V gene is TRBV6-1, the J gene TRBJ2-5; 7 bases map to TRBD1. Trimming cost V 7 bases and J 2 bases; bases outside gene matches: 7. The germline V gene has CDR1 MNHNS and CDR2 SASEGT. The CDR3 totals 14 residues. For the CDR3, the DNA is TGTGCCAGCACACCGGGACAGCCACAAGAGACCCAGTACTTC. The encoded protein is CASTPGQPQETQYF.

The table lists this clone with a few counts. The chain is built from TRBV15 and TRBJ2-1, with a weak D call TRBD2 (5 bases). The germline CDR1 and CDR2 sequences are LNHNV and YYDKDF (reference sequence). V lost 4 bases and J lost 15, with 22 bases in between. The CDR3 has 14 residues. The CDR3 reads CATSKELERGISFF. The DNA for the CDR3 is TGTGCCACCAGCAAAGAGTTGGAACGGGGAATATCGTTCTTC.

The V call is TRBV11-2, the J call TRBJ2-2, with 8 bases that match TRBD2. The CDR3 has 15 residues. Germline CDR1 reads SGHAT; CDR2 reads FQNNGV. V was clipped by 1 base and J by 4 bases; unmatched bases: 2. The CDR3 DNA follows: TGTGCCAGCAGCTTAGTAGCGGGGAGCACCGGGGAGCTGTTTTTT. It translates to CASSLVAGSTGELFF. The whole variable domain, remainder taken from reference TRBV11-2 and TRBJ2-2, is EAGVAQSPRYKIIEKRQSVAFWCNPISGHATLYWYQQILGQGPKLLIQFQNNGVVDDSQLPKDRFSAERLKGVDSTLKIQPAKLEDSAVYLCASSLVAGSTGELFFGEGSRLTVL.

This clone was counted many times. V is TRBV7-7 and J is TRBJ2-3; D call uncertain. Germline CDR1 reads SSHAT; CDR2 reads FNYEAQ (reference sequence). The length of the CDR3 is 13 residues. Trimming cost V 5 bases and J 3 bases, with 9 bases left between them. The CDR3 DNA follows: TGTGCCAGCAGCCCTTTGCCGACAGATACGCAGTATTTT. Amino acids: CASSPLPTDTQYF.

The V call is TRBV28, the J call TRBJ2-1; D is uncertain. This CDR3 region has 12 residues. CDR1 is MDHEN and CDR2 is SYDVKM in the germline V gene. Between the trimmed V and J ends, which lost 5 bases and 9 bases, there was a span of 11 bases. CDR3 residues: CASSPVPGEQFF. The CDR3 region has the DNA TGTGCCAGCAGTCCGGTTCCGGGTGAGCAGTTCTTC. The full variable domain, in which reference TRBV28 and TRBJ2-1 provide the parts outside the CDR3, is DVKVTQSSRYLVKRTGEKVFLECVQDMDHENMFWYRQDPGLGLRLIYFSYDVKMKEKGDIPEGYSVSREKKERFSLILESASTNQTSMYLCASSPVPGEQFFGPGTRLTVL.